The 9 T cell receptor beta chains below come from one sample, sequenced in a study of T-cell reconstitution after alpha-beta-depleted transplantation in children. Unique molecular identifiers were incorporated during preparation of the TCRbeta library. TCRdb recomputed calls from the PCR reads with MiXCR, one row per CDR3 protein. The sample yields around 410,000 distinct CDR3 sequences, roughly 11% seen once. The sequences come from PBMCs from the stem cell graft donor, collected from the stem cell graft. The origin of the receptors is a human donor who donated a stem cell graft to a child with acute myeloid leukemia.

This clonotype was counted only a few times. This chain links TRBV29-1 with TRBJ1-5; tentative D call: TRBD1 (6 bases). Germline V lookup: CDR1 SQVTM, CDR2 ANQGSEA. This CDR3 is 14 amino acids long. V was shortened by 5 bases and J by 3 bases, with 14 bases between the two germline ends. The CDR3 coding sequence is TGCAGCGTTCGAGAACAGGGCAACAATCAGCCCCAGCATTTT. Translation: CSVREQGNNQPQHF. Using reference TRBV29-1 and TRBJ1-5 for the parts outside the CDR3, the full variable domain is SAVISQKPSRDICQRGTSLTIQCQVDSQVTMMFWYRQQPGQSLTLIATANQGSEATYESGFVIDKFPISRPNLTFSTLTVSNMSPEDSSIYLCSVREQGNNQPQHFGDGTRLSIL.

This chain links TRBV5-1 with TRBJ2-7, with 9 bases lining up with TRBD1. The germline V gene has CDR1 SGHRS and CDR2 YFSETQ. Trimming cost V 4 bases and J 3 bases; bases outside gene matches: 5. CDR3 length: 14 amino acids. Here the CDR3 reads CASSPGTGFYEQYF. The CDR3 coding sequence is TGCGCCAGCAGCCCCGGGACAGGGTTCTACGAGCAGTACTTC.

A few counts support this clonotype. The CDR3 DNA follows: TGTGCCAGTAGTGCCCTTGACAGGGGCAGCAATCAGCCCCAGCATTTT. This sequence encodes CASSALDRGSNQPQHF. The rearrangement joins TRBV19 to TRBJ1-5; 8 bases line up with TRBD1. This CDR3 region has 16 residues. CDR1 is LNHDA and CDR2 is SQIVND in the germline V gene (reference sequence). V was pared by 5 bases and J by 1 base, with 7 bases of the junction left unmatched.

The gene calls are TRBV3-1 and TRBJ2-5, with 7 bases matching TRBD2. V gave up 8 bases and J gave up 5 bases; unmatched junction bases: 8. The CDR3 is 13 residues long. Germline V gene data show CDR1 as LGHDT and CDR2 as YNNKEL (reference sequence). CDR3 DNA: TGTGCCAGCGGCGGGAGTAGCGGCGAGACCCAGTACTTC. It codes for CASGGSSGETQYF.

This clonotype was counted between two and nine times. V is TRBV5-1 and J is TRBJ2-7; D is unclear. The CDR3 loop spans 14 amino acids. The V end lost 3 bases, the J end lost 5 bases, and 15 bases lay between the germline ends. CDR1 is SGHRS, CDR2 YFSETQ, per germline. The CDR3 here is CASSWSDINNEQYF. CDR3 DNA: TGCGCCAGCAGCTGGTCCGACATTAACAACGAGCAGTACTTC.

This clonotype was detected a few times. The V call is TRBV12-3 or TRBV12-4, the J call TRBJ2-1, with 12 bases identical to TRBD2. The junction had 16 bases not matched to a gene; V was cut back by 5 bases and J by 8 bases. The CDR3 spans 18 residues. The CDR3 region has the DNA TGTGCCAGCAGTCGACTAGCGGGAGAGGGGGAGGGGCCCCATGAGCAGTTCTTC. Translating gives CASSRLAGEGEGPHEQFF.

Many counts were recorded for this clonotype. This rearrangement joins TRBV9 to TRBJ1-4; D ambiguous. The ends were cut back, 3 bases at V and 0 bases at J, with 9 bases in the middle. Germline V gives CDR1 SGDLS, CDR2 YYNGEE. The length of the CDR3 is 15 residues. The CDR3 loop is CASSASGTTNEKLFF. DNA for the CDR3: TGTGCCAGCAGCGCTTCAGGCACAACTAATGAAAAACTGTTTTTT. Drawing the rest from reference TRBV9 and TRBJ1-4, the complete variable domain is DSGVTQTPKHLITATGQRVTLRCSPRSGDLSVYWYQQSLDQGLQFLIQYYNGEERAKGNILERFSAQQFPDLHSELNLSSLELGDSALYFCASSASGTTNEKLFFGSGTQLSVL.

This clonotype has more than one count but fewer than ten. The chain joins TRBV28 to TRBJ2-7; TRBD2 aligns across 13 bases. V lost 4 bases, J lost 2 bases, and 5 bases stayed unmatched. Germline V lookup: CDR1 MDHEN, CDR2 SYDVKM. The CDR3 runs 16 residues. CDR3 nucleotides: TGTGCCAGCAGTTCACCGGGACTAGCGGGACCCTACGAGCAGTACTTC. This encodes CASSSPGLAGPYEQYF.

The CDR3 is CASSSRTTTQETQYF. As DNA, the CDR3 is TGTGCCAGCAGCTCACGGACTACCACCCAAGAGACCCAGTACTTC. This chain uses TRBV5-4 with TRBJ2-5; possibly TRBD2 for D (6 bases). Trimming took off 3 bases at V and 1 base at J, with 13 bases between the two ends. The CDR3 length is 15 residues. CDR1 is SGHNT and CDR2 is YYREEE in the germline V gene (reference sequence). Supplemented by reference TRBV5-4 and TRBJ2-5, the full variable domain reads ETGVTQSPTHLIKTRGQQVTLRCSSQSGHNTVSWYQQALGQGPQFIFQYYREEENGRGNFPPRFSGLQFPNYSSELNVNALELDDSALYLCASSSRTTTQETQYFGPGTRLLVL.